This T cell receptor beta chain came from a study of T cell responses to AZD1222 COVID-19 vaccine. Repertoires were generated with immunoSEQ multiplex PCR, while TCRdb's copy carries only in-frame clones and drops some. In the table there are about 92,000 clones, about nine tenths of which are singletons. Findings and caveats of the study: No day 14 peak samples; only post-peak repertoires were characterized. Two AZD1222 administrations were followed by greater Spike-specific TCR breadth and depth. With dominance at 160-218 and 743-854, vaccine-associated CD4 TCRs spanned spike.

Germline V gene lookup returns CDR1 SEHNR and CDR2 FQNEAQ (reference sequence). The V end lost 5 bases, the J end lost 15 bases, and 11 bases lay between the germline ends. This CDR3 is built from 10 residues. About this clone: The antigen is unknown.

The chain employs TRBV7-9 and TRBJ2-1, with D possibly being TRBD2 (6 bases). The material sequenced was peripheral blood, taken on day 0 of AZD1222 vaccination. The TCR comes from an adult in good health. CDR3 amino acids: CASSPGGRFF. The CDR3 DNA reads as TGTGCCAGCAGCCCTGGGGGGAGGTTCTTC.